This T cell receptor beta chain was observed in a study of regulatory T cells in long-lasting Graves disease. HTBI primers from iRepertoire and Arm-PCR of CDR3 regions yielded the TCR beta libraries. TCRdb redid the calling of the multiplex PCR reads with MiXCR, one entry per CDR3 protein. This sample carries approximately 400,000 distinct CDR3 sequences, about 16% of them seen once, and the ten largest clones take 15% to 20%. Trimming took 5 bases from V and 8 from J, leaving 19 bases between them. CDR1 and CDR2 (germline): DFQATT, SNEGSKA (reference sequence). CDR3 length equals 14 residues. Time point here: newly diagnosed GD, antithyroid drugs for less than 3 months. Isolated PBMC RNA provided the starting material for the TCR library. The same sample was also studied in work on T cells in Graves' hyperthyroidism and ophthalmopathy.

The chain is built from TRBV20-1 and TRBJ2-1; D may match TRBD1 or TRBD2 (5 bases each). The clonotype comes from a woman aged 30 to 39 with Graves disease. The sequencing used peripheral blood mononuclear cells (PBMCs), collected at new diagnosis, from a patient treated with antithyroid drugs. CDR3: CSASGTHIAYEQFF. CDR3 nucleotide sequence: TGCAGTGCTTCCGGGACCCATATCGCCTATGAGCAGTTCTTC.